This T cell receptor (beta chain) was captured by sequencing in a study of T-cell reconstitution after alpha-beta-depleted transplantation in children. General study findings and limits: Surviving recipient T cells and thymic progenitors accounted for the high day-60 TCRbeta diversity observed in some patients. Several hundred rapidly expanded clones from non-depleted graft cells reportedly supplied alpha-beta T cells about two months post-transplant. T-cell numbers and diversity one year post-transplant derived largely from freshly generated T cells.

The CDR3 extends over 14 amino acids. V was clipped by 0 bases and J by 10 bases, with 13 bases between them. CDR1 SGHTA and CDR2 FQGNSA come from the germline V gene. This clonotype was observed many times. Its antigen is unidentified. Unique molecular identifiers were used in preparing the TCRbeta library. TCRdb reanalysed the PCR reads using MiXCR and keeps one entry per CDR3 protein. The sample has approximately 300,000 distinct CDR3 sequences; over 9% are singletons. V usage is TRBV7-2 and J usage is TRBJ2-1; D remains unclear. Sequenced here: PBMCs, sampled before TCRalphabeta/CD19-depleted stem cell transplant. This sequence was found in a boy in the first two years of life with acute myeloid leukemia, due to receive a stem cell transplant. CDR3 DNA sequence: TGTGCCAGCAGCTTAGCGCGCAGTCCTCCGGAGCAGTTCTTC. It encodes CASSLARSPPEQFF.